What follows are 21 T cell receptor beta chains derived from one specimen sequenced in a study of blood T cell repertoires in COVID-19. TCRdb keeps only in-frame clones here, not all; method: immunoSEQ multiplex PCR. The sample yields over 250,000 clones, approximately 90% seen once. Sequenced input: peripheral blood. The receptors stem from a woman aged 30 to 39 with COVID-19, enrolled during active disease.

This chain joins TRBV18 and TRBJ2-5; TRBD2 matches at 7 bases. Germline V gene sequence: CDR1 KGHSH, CDR2 LQKENI. The junction had 6 bases not matched to a gene; V was cut back by 4 bases and J by 4 bases. The CDR3 has 14 residues. The CDR3 sequence: CASSLGGGAETQYF. The CDR3 nucleotides are TGTGCCAGCTCACTCGGCGGGGGTGCAGAGACCCAGTACTTC.

CDR3 coding DNA: TGTGCCAGCAGCTTAGCGTTGGCGGGAGAGACCTACGAGCAGTACTTC. It is translated as CASSLALAGETYEQYF. The V call is TRBV7-6, the J call TRBJ2-7; 7 bases line up with TRBD2. The germline gives CDR1 SGHVS, CDR2 FNYEAQ. The ends lost 0 bases at V and 2 bases at J; junction bases unmatched: 7. The CDR3 has 16 amino acids.

Note on this clone: The germline gene is not matched at one end of the junction; a read error may be the cause. V usage is TRBV24-1 and J usage is TRBJ2-3, with TRBD1 matching 8 bases. The germline V gene has CDR1 KGHDR and CDR2 SFDVKD. The CDR3 loop spans 13 amino acids. This chain's CDR3 is CATSDSTGTGTHF. The CDR3 DNA is TGTGCCACCAGTGATTCGACCGGGACAGGTACACATTTT.

The chain's CDR3 is CASSSGLAVNLETQYF. The DNA for the CDR3 is TGTGCCAGCAGCTCCGGACTAGCGGTTAATTTAGAGACCCAGTACTTC. The rearrangement links TRBV5-6 to TRBJ2-5; 10 bases fit TRBD2. Germline CDR1 is SGHDT and CDR2 is YYEEEE. J lost 4 bases, V lost 3 bases, and 9 bases had no gene match. CDR3 size: 16 residues.

This rearrangement joins TRBV3-1 (or the pseudogene TRBV3-2) to TRBJ2-5, with TRBD1 identical over 8 bases. V lost 6 bases to trimming and J lost 3 bases; unmatched junction nucleotides: 9. The CDR3 is 15 residues long. Germline CDR1 is LGHDT and CDR2 is YNNKEL (reference sequence). The CDR3 nucleotides are TGTGCCAGCAGGGGAACTGACAGGGGCAAAGAGACCCAGTACTTC. Residues: CASRGTDRGKETQYF.

The chain has TRBV19 and TRBJ1-5, with D uncertain. The CDR3 sequence is 15 residues long. Trimming removed 3 bases from V and 4 bases from J, with 13 bases in between. The germline V gene has CDR1 LNHDA and CDR2 SQIVND (reference sequence). This chain's CDR3 is CASSIYVRSNQPQHF. In DNA form, the CDR3 reads TGTGCCAGTAGTATTTATGTCAGATCTAATCAGCCCCAGCATTTT.

The CDR3 DNA is TGTGCCAGCAGCTTAGGACAGGCGGTTGGCTATGGCTACACCTTC. Translation gives CASSLGQAVGYGYTF. The chain has TRBV11-2 and TRBJ1-2; the D gene is possibly TRBD1 (6 bases). The CDR3 is 15 amino acids. Germline V CDR1 and CDR2: SGHAT, FQNNGV. V was trimmed by 1 base and J by 4 bases, leaving 13 bases between them. The full variable domain, with the rest looked up from reference TRBV11-2 and TRBJ1-2, is EAGVAQSPRYKIIEKRQSVAFWCNPISGHATLYWYQQILGQGPKLLIQFQNNGVVDDSQLPKDRFSAERLKGVDSTLKIQPAKLEDSAVYLCASSLGQAVGYGYTFGSGTRLTVV.

This chain connects TRBV19 to TRBJ2-1; 14 bases match TRBD2. The CDR3 extends over 16 amino acids. In germline, CDR1 is LNHDA, CDR2 SQIVND (reference sequence). V lost 3 bases to trimming and J lost 5 bases; unmatched junction nucleotides: 3. Written as DNA, the CDR3 is TGTGCCAGTAGTATGACTAGCGGGAGGGCTCACAATGAGCAGTTCTTC. It is translated as CASSMTSGRAHNEQFF.

The CDR3 sequence: CASSPPSGTGPGYTF. Written as DNA, the CDR3 is TGTGCCAGCTCACCACCTAGCGGGACAGGGCCTGGCTACACCTTC. The rearrangement links TRBV18 to TRBJ1-2; TRBD1 matches at 9 bases. The CDR3 extends over 15 amino acids. CDR1 KGHSH and CDR2 LQKENI come from the germline V gene. V gave up 0 bases and J gave up 7 bases; unmatched junction bases: 6.

This chain uses TRBV9 with TRBJ2-1; 9 bases line up with TRBD2. V dropped 2 bases and J dropped 8; count of bases not matched to a gene: 8. Germline V CDR1 and CDR2: SGDLS, YYNGEE. This CDR3 region has 15 residues. The CDR3 DNA sequence: TGTGCCAGCAGCGTGGGGACTAGCCCTTTGGATGAGCAGTTCTTC. As protein: CASSVGTSPLDEQFF.

This chain links TRBV5-1 with TRBJ1-1; D not certain. The V end was cut by 0 bases, the J end by 1 base, with 7 bases between. This CDR3 is 14 amino acids long. Germline lookup yields CDR1 SGHRS and CDR2 YFSETQ. CDR3 sequence reads: CASSLGGQNTEAFF. The CDR3 nucleotides are TGCGCCAGCAGCTTGGGTGGGCAGAACACTGAAGCTTTCTTT.

J is TRBJ2-1 and V is TRBV11-1; the match to TRBD1 covers 8 bases. V dropped 4 bases and J dropped 3; count of bases not matched to a gene: 8. The germline CDR1 and CDR2 sequences are SGHAT and FQDESV (reference sequence). CDR3 size: 16 residues. The DNA of the CDR3 is TGTGCCAGCAGCTCCAGGGGGCAGGACGTCTACAATGAGCAGTTCTTC. Its protein is CASSSRGQDVYNEQFF.

The chain has TRBV11-2 and TRBJ2-7, with D possibly being TRBD1 (6 bases). CDR1 is SGHAT and CDR2 is FQNNGV in the germline V gene. Trimming took off 3 bases at V and 0 bases at J, with 9 bases between the two ends. The CDR3 has 14 residues. CDR3: CASSFHRDSYEQYF. Here the CDR3 DNA reads TGTGCCAGCAGCTTCCACAGGGACTCCTACGAGCAGTACTTC.

The CDR3 here is CASSLFGVGTEAFF. The CDR3, as DNA: TGCGCCAGCAGCTTGTTTGGAGTTGGGACTGAAGCTTTCTTT. The chain is built from TRBV5-1 and TRBJ1-1, with D unclear. The CDR3 length is 14 residues. CDR1 SGHRS and CDR2 YFSETQ come from the germline V gene. Trimming shortened V by 1 base and J by 5 bases, and 12 bases separated the two germline ends.

V is TRBV30 and J is TRBJ2-2, with 12 bases fitting TRBD2. The junction had 4 bases not matched to a gene; V was cut back by 3 bases and J by 5 bases. This CDR3 spans 15 amino acids. The germline CDR1 and CDR2 sequences are GTSNPN and SVGIG (reference sequence). The CDR3 nucleotides read TGTGCCTGGAGACGACTAGCGGGAGCTACCGGGGAGCTGTTTTTT. As protein: CAWRRLAGATGELFF.

The rearrangement links TRBV6-6 to TRBJ2-7; D is unresolved. V was shortened by 0 bases and J by 7 bases, with 7 bases between the two germline ends. The V gene's germline CDR1 is MNHNY and CDR2 SVGAGI (reference sequence). The CDR3 loop spans 12 amino acids. CDR3: CASSYSAEEQYF. For the CDR3, the DNA is TGTGCCAGCAGTTACTCGGCCGAAGAGCAGTACTTC.

The chain uses TRBV27 and TRBJ1-6; 7 bases map to TRBD1. J was trimmed by 7 bases and V by 8 bases; bases with no gene match: 11. CDR3 length: 15 amino acids. CDR1 MNHEY and CDR2 SMNVEV come from the germline V gene (reference sequence). The CDR3 is CASRFPGTDNSPLHF. For the CDR3, the DNA is TGTGCCAGCCGCTTTCCCGGGACAGACAATTCACCCCTCCACTTT.

This rearrangement joins TRBV20-1 to TRBJ2-5; 8 nucleotides align to TRBD2. CDR1 and CDR2 from the germline V gene are DFQATT and SNEGSKA (reference sequence). The CDR3 loop spans 14 amino acids. The ends lost 3 bases at V and 5 bases at J; junction bases unmatched: 8. CDR3 DNA sequence: TGCAGTGCTAGTAAACTAGCGGAGGGGGAGACCCAGTACTTC. Residues: CSASKLAEGETQYF.

The chain links TRBV27 to TRBJ1-6, with D perhaps TRBD1 (6 bases). The V end lost 6 bases, the J end lost 9 bases, and 12 bases lay between the germline ends. The germline V gene has CDR1 MNHEY and CDR2 SMNVEV (reference sequence). The CDR3 extends over 13 amino acids. As DNA, the CDR3 is TGTGCCAGCAGGCCACAGGGAAGTTCACCCCTCCACTTT. Its protein is CASRPQGSSPLHF.

For the CDR3, the DNA is TGTGCCAGTAGTCTCACAGGGGGAACTGAAGCTTTCTTT. Translating it yields CASSLTGGTEAFF. The gene calls are TRBV19 and TRBJ1-1, with 8 bases aligning to TRBD1. V shed 5 bases and J 5 bases; nucleotides not matched to a gene: 4. The CDR3 runs to 13 residues. In germline, CDR1 is LNHDA, CDR2 SQIVND (reference sequence).

The chain carries TRBV11-2 and TRBJ2-1; TRBD1 agrees at 9 bases. The V gene's germline CDR1 is SGHAT and CDR2 FQNNGV. There are 19 residues in the CDR3. V shed 5 bases and J 5 bases; nucleotides not matched to a gene: 19. The CDR3 nucleotides read TGTGCCAGCAGCCGCCCCCGTGGAACAGACAGGGGGATTCACAATGAGCAGTTCTTC. This translates into CASSRPRGTDRGIHNEQFF.